Listed here are 10 T cell receptor beta chains from one sample, sequenced in a study of beta chain features in type 1 diabetes. The study reverse transcribed the entire isolated RNA, so it sequenced expressed TCRB transcripts. Produced via immunoSEQ multiplex PCR; TCRdb's table is partial and in-frame only. The table has around 430,000 clones, approximately 28% seen once. The specimen sequenced was naive CD4+ T cells from blood. These receptors all come from a man aged 18 to 29 in good health.

This clone came up a few times. The gene calls are TRBV14 and TRBJ2-3; TRBD1 is a possible D gene (5 bases). Germline-derived CDR1 and CDR2 are SGHDN and FVKESK. Between the trimmed V and J ends, which lost 1 base and 4 bases, there was a span of 6 bases. The CDR3 has 13 amino acids. The CDR3 DNA is TGTGCCAGCAGCCAAGGGGGCTCAGATACGCAGTATTTT. Its translation: CASSQGGSDTQYF.

The sample holds a few counts of this clone. The chain combines TRBV19 with TRBJ2-3; 8 bases fit TRBD2. Germline assignment: CDR1 LNHDA and CDR2 SQIVND (reference sequence). This CDR3 has 14 residues. Trimming removed 7 bases from V and 6 bases from J; junction bases left unmatched: 9. The CDR3 DNA reads TGTGCCAGTAATAAGCGGGAGATCTCGGATACGCAGTATTTT. Protein sequence: CASNKREISDTQYF.

Only a few counts were recorded for this clone. The chain has TRBV29-1 and TRBJ2-6; D is uncertain. Trimming removed 7 bases from V and 0 bases from J, with 4 bases in between. The CDR3 is made up of 12 amino acids. CDR1 and CDR2 from the germline V gene are SQVTM and ANQGSEA. CDR3: CSAYSGANVLTF. The CDR3 coding sequence is TGCAGCGCCTACTCTGGGGCCAACGTCCTGACTTTC.

The chain joins TRBV2 to TRBJ2-3; no clear D. The germline V gene encodes CDR1 SNHLY and CDR2 FYNNEI. The CDR3 has 12 residues. CDR3 sequence: CAATSSTDTQYF. DNA of the CDR3: TGTGCTGCGACGAGTAGCACAGATACGCAGTATTTT.

Only a few counts were recorded for this clone. The rearrangement joins TRBV11-2 to TRBJ2-5; D gene unclear. The CDR3 spans 11 residues. Germline values: CDR1 SGHAT, CDR2 FQNNGV. Trimming removed 5 bases at V and 6 bases at J, with 7 bases between. For the CDR3, the DNA is TGTGCCAGCAGCCTATCGAAGACCCAGTACTTC. Protein: CASSLSKTQYF.

The rearrangement links TRBV25-1 to TRBJ1-2; possible D gene TRBD1, 5 bases. Trimming took off 2 bases at V and 6 bases at J, with 13 bases between the two ends. The CDR3 covers 14 residues. Germline CDR1 MGHDK, CDR2 SYGVNS. The CDR3, as DNA: TGTGCCAGCAGTGAACAGGGCGTCCAGGATGGCTACACCTTC. Encoded protein: CASSEQGVQDGYTF.

This clone has a handful of counts. The rearrangement links TRBV7-9 to TRBJ2-3, with D hard to call. With 4 bases removed from V and 3 bases from J, the gap between germline ends came to 14 bases. CDR1 is SEHNR and CDR2 is FQNEAQ in the germline V gene (reference sequence). The CDR3 is 15 amino acids. CDR3 nucleotides: TGTGCCAGCAGCTGGATATCCTTTGGAACAGATACGCAGTATTTT. The encoded protein is CASSWISFGTDTQYF.

The sample holds a few counts of this clone. For the CDR3, the DNA is TGTGCCAGCAGCCGCCGGACATGGGATGGTGAAAAACTGTTTTTT. Translated: CASSRRTWDGEKLFF. The V call is TRBV7-9, the J call TRBJ1-4, with D perhaps TRBD1 (5 bases). This CDR3 has 15 residues. The V end was cut by 5 bases, the J end by 7 bases, with 17 bases between. Germline CDR1 SEHNR, CDR2 FQNEAQ (reference sequence).

The chain employs TRBV18 and TRBJ2-3; possible D gene TRBD2, 5 bases. Trimming removed 2 bases from V and 3 bases from J, with 9 bases in between. CDR3 length: 14 amino acids. Germline CDR1 KGHSH, CDR2 LQKENI. Written as DNA, the CDR3 is TGTGCCAGCTCACCATCGGTAGCGACAGATACGCAGTATTTT. Amino acid sequence: CASSPSVATDTQYF.

The gene calls are TRBV7-9 and TRBJ2-5; no reliable D call. The CDR3 is 14 residues long. Germline loops: CDR1 SEHNR, CDR2 FQNEAQ (reference sequence). The V end lost 0 bases, the J end lost 4 bases, and 9 bases lay between the germline ends. The CDR3 is CASSLAGSIETQYF. The CDR3 bases are TGTGCCAGCAGCTTAGCAGGCAGCATAGAGACCCAGTACTTC.